This TCR beta chain comes out of a study of blood T cell repertoires in COVID-19. This table comes from immunoSEQ multiplex PCR, and its TCRdb copy is limited to in-frame clones, with some not included. This sample carries 200,000 to 300,000 clones, 84% of them seen once, and the ten largest clones take 8% to 9.5%. The V gene's germline CDR1 is SNHLY and CDR2 FYNNEI. CDR3 length equals 16 residues. With 5 bases clipped from V and 5 bases from J, the junction kept 14 bases outside the gene matches. This sequence joins TRBV2 and TRBJ2-5, with TRBD1 matching 7 bases. The sample was peripheral blood. The sequence came from a human donor in a cohort sampled during active COVID-19. DNA of the CDR3: TGTGCCAGCAGTCAGACAACGGGACAGAGGGGGGAGACCCAGTACTTC. Its protein product is CASSQTTGQRGETQYF.